These T cell receptor beta chains were read from a single sample in a study of T cells in Graves' hyperthyroidism and ophthalmopathy. MiXCR was run by TCRdb on the multiplex PCR reads, yielding one entry per CDR3 protein. Seen here are 150,000 to 200,000 distinct CDR3 sequences, approximately 15% observed once, and the top ten hold around 27%. Specimen: blood. These receptors all come from a woman in her 50s with Graves' hyperthyroidism. CDR3s include the opening cysteine and the closing phenylalanine or tryptophan. A D gene is named only where the DNA matches it firmly. The listing skips clone size in some rows; elsewhere it reads once, few, many or a size class.

j_gene,d_gene,v_gene,abundance,CDR3nt,CDR3aa
TRBJ1-5,.,TRBV5-1,few,TGCGCCAGCAGCTCGAGCCCGAATAGCAATCAGCCCCAGCATTTT,CASSSSPNSNQPQHF
TRBJ2-7,.,TRBV5-1,.,TGCGCCAGCAGTTCGGACGCCTCCTACGAGCAGTACTTC,CASSSDASYEQYF
TRBJ1-1,TRBD1,TRBV28,many,TGTGCCAGCAGTTTAGGGACAGGGGGCCGAACTGAAGCTTTCTTT,CASSLGTGGRTEAFF
TRBJ2-3,.,TRBV19,many,TGTGCCAGTAGTATAACCCCCGGTCGAGCAGATACGCAGTATTTT,CASSITPGRADTQYF
TRBJ1-2,.,TRBV20-1,many,TGCAGTGCTAGATCCCCCGGGGCCAACTATGGCTACACCTTC,CSARSPGANYGYTF
TRBJ1-3,.,TRBV15,.,TGTGCCACCACCCCGGGGGACCTCTCTGGAAACACCATATATTTT,CATTPGDLSGNTIYF
TRBJ2-5,.,TRBV12-3/TRBV12-4,many,TGTGCCAGCAACTCGGACCTGGGGGAGACCCAGTACTTC,CASNSDLGETQYF
TRBJ1-5,TRBD1,TRBV18,many,TGTGCCAGCTCACCGACGGGACAGCTCAATCAGCCCCAGCATTTT,CASSPTGQLNQPQHF
TRBJ1-4,.,TRBV5-1,.,TGCGCCAGCAGCTTGGTAGGGGGAAATGAAAAACTGTTTTTT,CASSLVGGNEKLFF
TRBJ2-7,.,TRBV6-1,many,TGTGCCAGCACTACCTTGGACGGGTTGAACTACGAGCAGTACTTC,CASTTLDGLNYEQYF
TRBJ2-1,.,TRBV2,.,TGTGCCAGCAGTGGGTTCCGACAATACAATGAGCAGTTCTTC,CASSGFRQYNEQFF
TRBJ1-4,.,TRBV27,many,TGTGCCAGCAGTTACTCAGGGGTTTCCACCCTTGAGAAACTGTTTTTT,CASSYSGVSTLEKLFF
TRBJ2-3,.,TRBV3-1,many,TGTGCCAGCAGCCCGCCGCACGGGAGCACAGATACGCAGTATTTT,CASSPPHGSTDTQYF
TRBJ2-7,.,TRBV7-2,many,TGTGCCAGCAGCTTTGGGTTTCACCTAGAGCAGTACTTC,CASSFGFHLEQYF
TRBJ2-7,TRBD1,TRBV29-1,.,TGCAGCGCTATGGACAGGGGGCCGCTTACGGGTTTCTACGAGCAGTACTTC,CSAMDRGPLTGFYEQYF
TRBJ2-3,.,TRBV5-1,many,TGCGCCAGCAGCTGGAGTAGCACAGATACGCAGTATTTT,CASSWSSTDTQYF
TRBJ1-2,TRBD1,TRBV29-1,many,TGCAGCGGCCGGACAGGGGACAACTATGGCTACACCTTC,CSGRTGDNYGYTF
TRBJ1-2,.,TRBV6-5,many,TGTGCCAGCAGTTACTCGACGGCCTCCTGGAACTATGGCTACACCTTC,CASSYSTASWNYGYTF
TRBJ1-1,.,TRBV6-5,many,TGTGCCAGCAGTTTACAGGGCTCTGAAGCTTTCTTT,CASSLQGSEAFF
TRBJ2-2,.,TRBV6-5,few,TGTGCCAGCAGTTACTCAGGGGGATACACCGGGGAGCTGTTTTTT,CASSYSGGYTGELFF
TRBJ1-1,.,TRBV19,many,TGTGCCAGTAGTATGGGGGCAGGGAACACTGAAGCTTTCTTT,CASSMGAGNTEAFF
TRBJ1-6,.,TRBV6-1,many,TGTGCCAGCAGTGAATTATACGGTTCACCCCTCCACTTT,CASSELYGSPLHF
TRBJ1-1,.,TRBV28,few,TGTGCCAGCAGTTTTGGGGCAGCCCTGAACACTGAAGCTTTCTTT,CASSFGAALNTEAFF
TRBJ1-1,.,TRBV6-2/TRBV6-3,many,TGTGCCAGCAGACCTGGGGGCAGGAACACTGAAGCTTTCTTT,CASRPGGRNTEAFF
TRBJ1-1,.,TRBV20-1,.,TGCAGTGCTAGAGTAGAGGGTCGCAAGAACACTGAAGCTTTCTTT,CSARVEGRKNTEAFF
TRBJ2-3,.,TRBV27,many,TGTGCCAGCAGCTCGGACTATCGCACAGATACGCAGTATTTT,CASSSDYRTDTQYF
TRBJ1-1,.,TRBV25-1,few,TGTGCCAGCAGTGAATATAACAGTTTAGGTGAAGCTTTCTTT,CASSEYNSLGEAFF
TRBJ2-2,TRBD2,TRBV20-1,many,TGCAGTCTTAGCGGGGGGGTAGCGAACACCGGGGAGCTGTTTTTT,CSLSGGVANTGELFF
TRBJ2-7,TRBD2,TRBV4-3,.,TGCGCCAGCGGCCAAGACGGTAGCGGGGGGTCTTACGAGCAGTACTTC,CASGQDGSGGSYEQYF
TRBJ1-1,.,TRBV7-6,many,TGTGCCAGCAGCCTAGAGGTGGGCACTGAAGCTTTCTTT,CASSLEVGTEAFF
TRBJ1-1,.,TRBV18,many,TGTGCCAGTGTGTGGGAGGTGAACACTGAAGCTTTCTTT,CASVWEVNTEAFF
TRBJ2-5,.,TRBV28,many,TGTGCCAGCAGTTTATTTCGCCCTGCAGTTACCCAAGAGACCCAGTACTTC,CASSLFRPAVTQETQYF
TRBJ1-1,.,TRBV28,many,TGTGCCAGCAGGGTACCAAGAGGGCTACACCAAGCTTTCTTT,CASRVPRGLHQAFF
TRBJ2-7,TRBD1,TRBV18,few,TGTGCCAGCCTGGGACAGGGGGCAGGCGAGCAGTACTTC,CASLGQGAGEQYF
TRBJ2-2,TRBD2,TRBV19,.,TGTGCCAGTAATCCCGGGGGGGCCGGGGAGCTGTTTTTT,CASNPGGAGELFF
TRBJ1-1,.,TRBV3-1,many,TGTGCCAGCAGCCCGGGACGGACGAACACTGAAGCTTTCTTT,CASSPGRTNTEAFF
TRBJ1-2,.,TRBV6-1,many,TGTGCCAGCAGTCAGCTAGGCTACTATGGCTACACCTTC,CASSQLGYYGYTF
TRBJ2-2,TRBD1,TRBV12-3/TRBV12-4,.,TGTGCCAGCAGTAAGGGACAGGGTACCGGGGAGCTGTTTTTT,CASSKGQGTGELFF
TRBJ2-7,.,TRBV2,many,TGTGCCAGCAGTGAAGCTTTGGGAAGCCCCTACGAGCAGTACTTC,CASSEALGSPYEQYF
TRBJ2-5,.,TRBV9,many,TGTGCCAGCAGCGTAGGACTGCCAGGAGAGACCCAGTACTTC,CASSVGLPGETQYF
TRBJ1-4,.,TRBV11-2,many,TGTGCCAGCAGCTTAGAGTGGACTAATGAAAAACTGTTTTTT,CASSLEWTNEKLFF
TRBJ2-3,.,TRBV24-1,.,TGTGCCACCAGTGATTTATCCTCCGGGACAGATACGCAGTATTTT,CATSDLSSGTDTQYF
TRBJ2-1,TRBD2,TRBV2,.,TGTGCCAGCAGCTCGACTAGCGGGGGGTCGTACAATGAGCAGTTCTTC,CASSSTSGGSYNEQFF
TRBJ1-2,.,TRBV19,many,TGTGCCAGTAGTGCCAATCTCCCATATGGCTACACCTTC,CASSANLPYGYTF
TRBJ1-2,TRBD1,TRBV6-1,many,TGTGCCACCGGGACAGGTGATAACTATGGCTACACCTTC,CATGTGDNYGYTF
TRBJ2-5,.,TRBV12-3/TRBV12-4,many,TGTGCCAGCAGTATACGACAGGCCCAAGAGACCCAGTACTTC,CASSIRQAQETQYF
TRBJ2-5,TRBD1,TRBV15,many,TGTGCCACCAGCAGAGGTACAGGGGGCTTGGATGAGACCCAGTACTTC,CATSRGTGGLDETQYF
TRBJ2-5,.,TRBV2,many,TGTGCCAGCAGTGCCCATTGGCGAGGAGAGACCCAGTACTTC,CASSAHWRGETQYF